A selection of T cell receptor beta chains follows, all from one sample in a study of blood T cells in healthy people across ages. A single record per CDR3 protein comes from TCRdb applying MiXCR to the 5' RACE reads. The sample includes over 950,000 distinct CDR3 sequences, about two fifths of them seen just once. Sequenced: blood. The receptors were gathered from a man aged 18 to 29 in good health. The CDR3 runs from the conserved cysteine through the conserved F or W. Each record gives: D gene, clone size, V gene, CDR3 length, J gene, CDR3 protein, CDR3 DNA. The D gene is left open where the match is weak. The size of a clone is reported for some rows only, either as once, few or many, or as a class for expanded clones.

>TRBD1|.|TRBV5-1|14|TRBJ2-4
CASSHGTVTWEQYF
TGCGCCAGCAGCCACGGGACAGTAACCTGGGAGCAGTACTTC
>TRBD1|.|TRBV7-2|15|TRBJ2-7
CASSLQGAIGYEQYF
TGTGCCAGCAGCTTACAGGGGGCTATAGGTTACGAGCAGTACTTC
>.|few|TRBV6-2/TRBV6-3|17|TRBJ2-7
CASSYLTSLDSYGEQYF
TGTGCCAGCAGTTATCTCACCTCCCTAGACAGCTACGGCGAGCAGTACTTC
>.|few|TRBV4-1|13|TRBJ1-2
CASSPSARTGYTF
TGCGCCAGCAGCCCGAGCGCGCGTACTGGCTACACCTTC
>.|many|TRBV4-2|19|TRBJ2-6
CASSQELRLSGSGANVLTF
TGTGCCAGCAGCCAAGAACTGAGGTTATCTGGCTCTGGGGCCAACGTCCTGACTTTC
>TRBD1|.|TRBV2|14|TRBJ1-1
CASKTDRGSTEAFF
TGTGCCAGCAAAACGGACAGGGGTTCCACTGAAGCTTTCTTT
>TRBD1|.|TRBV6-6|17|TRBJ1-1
CASSYGRQGAFRTEAFF
TGTGCCAGCAGTTACGGCCGACAGGGGGCATTTAGGACTGAAGCTTTCTTT
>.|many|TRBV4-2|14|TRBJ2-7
CASSQRSRTYEQYF
TGTGCCAGCAGCCAAAGATCTCGGACCTACGAGCAGTACTTC
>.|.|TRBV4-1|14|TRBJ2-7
CASSHPGISYEQYF
TGCGCCAGCAGCCATCCCGGGATCTCCTACGAGCAGTACTTC
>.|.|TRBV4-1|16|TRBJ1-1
CASSPTRRTMNTEAFF
TGCGCCAGCAGTCCAACCCGACGGACCATGAACACTGAAGCTTTCTTT
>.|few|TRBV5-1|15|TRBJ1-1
CASSLSTQAGTEAFF
TGCGCCAGCAGCTTGTCCACTCAGGCGGGCACTGAAGCTTTCTTT
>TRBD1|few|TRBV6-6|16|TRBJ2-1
CASSKPAGTGYNEQFF
TGTGCCAGCAGTAAACCAGCCGGGACAGGTTACAATGAGCAGTTCTTC
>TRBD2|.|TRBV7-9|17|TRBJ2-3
CASSPFPRRGGTDTQYF
TGTGCCAGCAGCCCTTTCCCTCGGCGGGGGGGCACAGATACGCAGTATTTT
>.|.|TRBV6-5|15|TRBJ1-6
CASSYEALPNSPLHF
TGTGCCAGCAGTTACGAGGCCCTACCCAACTCACCCCTCCACTTT
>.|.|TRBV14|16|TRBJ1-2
CASSQVGQGVIYGYTF
TGTGCCAGCAGCCAAGTCGGGCAGGGTGTAATCTATGGCTACACCTTC
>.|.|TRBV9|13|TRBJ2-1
CASSRDARNEQFF
TGTGCCAGCAGCAGGGATGCGCGCAATGAGCAGTTCTTC
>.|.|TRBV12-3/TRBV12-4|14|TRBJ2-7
CASSWWTSSYEQYF
TGTGCCAGCAGTTGGTGGACGAGCTCCTACGAGCAGTACTTC
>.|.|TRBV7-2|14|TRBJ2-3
CANSPIGAADTQYF
TGTGCCAACAGCCCGATAGGGGCAGCAGATACGCAGTATTTT
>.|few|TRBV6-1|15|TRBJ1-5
CASSEDPLASQPQHF
TGTGCCAGCAGTGAAGACCCCTTGGCCAGTCAGCCCCAGCATTTT
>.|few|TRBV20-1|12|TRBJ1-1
CSAGYLNTEAFF
TGCAGTGCTGGATATTTGAACACTGAAGCTTTCTTT
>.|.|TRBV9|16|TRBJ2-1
CASSVGSRGAHNEQFF
TGTGCCAGCAGCGTAGGGAGCCGCGGGGCCCACAATGAGCAGTTCTTC
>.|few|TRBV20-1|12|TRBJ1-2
CSAPGPLKGYTF
TGCAGTGCTCCGGGACCTTTAAAGGGCTACACCTTC
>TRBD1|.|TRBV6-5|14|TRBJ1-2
CASSTTDRAAGYTF
TGTGCCAGCAGTACAACCGACAGGGCTGCTGGCTACACCTTC
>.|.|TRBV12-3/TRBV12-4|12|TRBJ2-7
CASSQNNYEQYF
TGTGCCAGCAGCCAAAACAACTACGAGCAGTACTTC
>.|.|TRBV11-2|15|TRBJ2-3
CASASLRPVTDTQYF
TGTGCCAGCGCAAGTTTGAGGCCTGTGACAGATACGCAGTATTTT
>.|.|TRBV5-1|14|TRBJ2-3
CASSLPQGTSTQYF
TGCGCCAGCAGCTTGCCCCAGGGCACCAGTACGCAGTATTTT
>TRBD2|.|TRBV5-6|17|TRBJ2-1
CASSLPSGGKAYNEQFF
TGTGCCAGCAGCTTGCCTAGCGGGGGGAAAGCCTACAATGAGCAGTTCTTC
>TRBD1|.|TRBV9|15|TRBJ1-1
CASSPSGTGRTEAFF
TGTGCCAGCAGCCCCTCCGGGACAGGGAGGACTGAAGCTTTCTTT
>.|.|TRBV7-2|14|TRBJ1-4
CASSWTVANEKLFF
TGTGCCAGCAGCTGGACAGTGGCCAATGAAAAACTGTTTTTT
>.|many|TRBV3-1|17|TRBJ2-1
CASSQEGYDGIYNEQFF
TGTGCCAGCAGCCAAGAAGGATACGACGGCATCTACAATGAGCAGTTCTTC
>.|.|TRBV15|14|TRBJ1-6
CATSRLAQNSPLHF
TGTGCCACCAGCAGGTTGGCCCAAAATTCACCCCTCCACTTT
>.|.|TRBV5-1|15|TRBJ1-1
CASSDYGRMNTEAFF
TGCGCCAGCAGCGATTACGGACGGATGAACACTGAAGCTTTCTTT
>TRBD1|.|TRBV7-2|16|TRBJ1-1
CASSSGTGGWGTEAFF
TGTGCCAGCAGCTCGGGGACAGGGGGCTGGGGCACTGAAGCTTTCTTT
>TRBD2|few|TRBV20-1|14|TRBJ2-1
CSARESSGGNEQFF
TGCAGTGCTAGAGAATCTAGCGGGGGCAATGAGCAGTTCTTC
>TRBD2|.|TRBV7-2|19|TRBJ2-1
CASSFPGLAGGSSYNEQFF
TGTGCCAGCAGCTTCCCGGGACTAGCGGGGGGAAGCTCCTACAATGAGCAGTTCTTC
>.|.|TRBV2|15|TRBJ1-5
CASSPGGGMNQPQHF
TGTGCCAGCAGCCCCGGGGGCGGAATGAATCAGCCCCAGCATTTT
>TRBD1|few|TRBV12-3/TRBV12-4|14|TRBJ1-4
CASTPGQGGWKLFF
TGTGCCAGCACTCCGGGACAGGGTGGTTGGAAACTGTTTTTT
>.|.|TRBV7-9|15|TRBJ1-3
CASSGGLYSGNTIYF
TGTGCCAGCAGCGGGGGACTTTACTCTGGAAACACCATATATTTT
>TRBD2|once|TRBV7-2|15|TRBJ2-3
CASSLALAGPDTQYF
TGTGCCAGCAGCTTAGCCCTAGCGGGGCCAGATACGCAGTATTTT
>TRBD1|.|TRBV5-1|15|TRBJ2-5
CASSSGTDYRETQYF
TGCGCCAGCAGCTCGGGGACAGACTACCGGGAGACCCAGTACTTC
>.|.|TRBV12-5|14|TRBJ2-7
CASGYSYSGYEQYF
TGTGCTAGTGGTTACTCCTATTCGGGCTACGAGCAGTACTTC
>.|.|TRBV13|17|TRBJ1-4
CASSLGRRHATNEKLFF
TGTGCCAGCAGCTTAGGTCGCAGACACGCAACTAATGAAAAACTGTTTTTT